This T cell receptor (beta chain) was sequenced in a study of CD8 T cells in ankylosing spondylitis. Study findings and constraints: A TCR beta motif of about 8 highly homologous variants appeared characteristic of ankylosing spondylitis blood.

The CDR3 is 14 residues long. V was shortened by 0 bases and J by 4 bases, with 9 bases between the two germline ends. CDR1 is MNHEY and CDR2 is SVGAGI in the germline V gene. Each CDR3 protein gets one entry after TCRdb re-called the 5' RACE reads with MiXCR. The sample has fewer than 550,000 distinct CDR3 sequences; about 5.2% are singletons. This clonotype appeared many times. Its specificity is unknown. Sequenced: blood, either unsorted or a sorted T cell fraction (not recorded which). This clonotype was obtained from a male donor with ankylosing spondylitis. The rearrangement uses TRBV6-5 and TRBJ2-5, with D perhaps matching TRBD1 (5 bases). CDR3 bases: TGTGCCAGCAGTTACTCCTCAAGGGGAGAGACCCAGTACTTC. Its protein product is CASSYSSRGETQYF.